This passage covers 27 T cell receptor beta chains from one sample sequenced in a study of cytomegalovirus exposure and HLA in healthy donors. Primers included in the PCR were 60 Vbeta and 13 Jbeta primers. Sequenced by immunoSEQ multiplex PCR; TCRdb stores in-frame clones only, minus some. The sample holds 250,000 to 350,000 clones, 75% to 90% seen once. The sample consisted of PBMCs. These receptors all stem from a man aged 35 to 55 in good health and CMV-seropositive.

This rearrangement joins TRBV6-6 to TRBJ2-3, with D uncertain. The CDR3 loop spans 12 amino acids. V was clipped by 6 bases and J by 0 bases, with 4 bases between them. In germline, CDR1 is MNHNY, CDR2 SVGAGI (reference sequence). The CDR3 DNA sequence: TGTGCCAGCAGACTTAGCACAGATACGCAGTATTTT. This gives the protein CASRLSTDTQYF.

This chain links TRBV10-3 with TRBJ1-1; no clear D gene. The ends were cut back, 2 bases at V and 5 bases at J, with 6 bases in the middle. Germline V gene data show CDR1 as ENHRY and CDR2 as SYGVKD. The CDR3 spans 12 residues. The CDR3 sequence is CAISEGETEAFF. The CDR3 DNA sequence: TGTGCCATCAGTGAGGGAGAGACTGAAGCTTTCTTT.

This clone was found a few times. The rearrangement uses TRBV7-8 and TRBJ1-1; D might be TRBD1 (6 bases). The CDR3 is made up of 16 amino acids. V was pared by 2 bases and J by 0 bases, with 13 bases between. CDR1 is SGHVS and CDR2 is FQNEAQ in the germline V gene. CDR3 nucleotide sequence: TGTGCCAGCAGCTTAATGGGGGCCGGGGTGAACACTGAAGCTTTCTTT. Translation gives CASSLMGAGVNTEAFF.

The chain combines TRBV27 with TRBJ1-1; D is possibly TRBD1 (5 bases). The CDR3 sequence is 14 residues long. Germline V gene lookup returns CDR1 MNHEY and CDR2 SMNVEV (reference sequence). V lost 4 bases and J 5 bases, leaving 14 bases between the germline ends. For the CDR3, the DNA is TGTGCCAGCAGTTCGGGACTTCGGAGGACTGAAGCTTTCTTT. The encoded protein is CASSSGLRRTEAFF.

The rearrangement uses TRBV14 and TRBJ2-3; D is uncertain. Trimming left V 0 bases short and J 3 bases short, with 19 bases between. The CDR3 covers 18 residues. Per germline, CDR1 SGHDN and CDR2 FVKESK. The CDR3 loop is CASSQDPQDPAWTDTQYF. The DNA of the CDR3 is TGTGCCAGCAGCCAAGACCCCCAGGATCCCGCGTGGACAGATACGCAGTATTTT.

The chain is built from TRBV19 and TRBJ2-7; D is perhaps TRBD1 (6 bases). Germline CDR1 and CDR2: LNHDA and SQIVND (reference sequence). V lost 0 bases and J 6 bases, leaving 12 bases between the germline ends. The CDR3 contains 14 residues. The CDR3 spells CASSIEQGSTEQYF. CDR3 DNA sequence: TGTGCCAGTAGTATAGAACAGGGCTCGACCGAGCAGTACTTC.

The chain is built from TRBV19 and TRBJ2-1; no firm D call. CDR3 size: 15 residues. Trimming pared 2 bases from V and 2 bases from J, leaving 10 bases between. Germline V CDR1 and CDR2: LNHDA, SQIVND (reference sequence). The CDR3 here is CASSITVNPYNEQFF. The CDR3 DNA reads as TGTGCCAGTAGTATAACAGTAAACCCCTACAATGAGCAGTTCTTC.

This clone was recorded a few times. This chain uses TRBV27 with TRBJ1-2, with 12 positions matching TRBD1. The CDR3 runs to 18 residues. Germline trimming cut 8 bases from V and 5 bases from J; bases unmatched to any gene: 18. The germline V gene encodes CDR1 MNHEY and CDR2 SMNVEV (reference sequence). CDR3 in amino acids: CASFNFGDRGLSRYGYTF. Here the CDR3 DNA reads TGTGCCAGCTTCAACTTCGGGGACAGGGGGCTCTCCAGGTATGGCTACACCTTC.

CDR3 in DNA: TGTGCCAGCTCACCGATAACTGACAGGCTAACGGGTGGCTACACCTTC. Amino acid sequence: CASSPITDRLTGGYTF. The V gene is TRBV18, the J gene TRBJ1-2, with a possible D match to TRBD1 (6 bases). Germline CDR1 reads KGHSH; CDR2 reads LQKENI. Trimming shortened V by 3 bases and J by 7 bases, and 21 bases separated the two germline ends. This CDR3 has 16 amino acids.

The CDR3 sequence: CASSDSGWAGISTDTQYF. In DNA form, the CDR3 reads TGTGCCAGCAGTGACTCAGGTTGGGCGGGGATAAGCACAGATACGCAGTATTTT. V is TRBV6-4 and J is TRBJ2-3, with D possibly TRBD2 on 6 matching bases. The CDR3 is 18 amino acids. V shed 0 bases and J shed 0 bases, with 16 bases lying between them. Per the germline V gene, CDR1 is MRHNA and CDR2 is SNTAGT.

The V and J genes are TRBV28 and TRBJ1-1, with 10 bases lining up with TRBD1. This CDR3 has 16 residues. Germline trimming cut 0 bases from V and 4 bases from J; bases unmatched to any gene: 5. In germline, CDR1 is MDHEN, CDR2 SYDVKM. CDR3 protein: CASSLWEDRGTTEAFF. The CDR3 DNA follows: TGTGCCAGCAGTTTATGGGAGGACAGGGGGACCACTGAAGCTTTCTTT.

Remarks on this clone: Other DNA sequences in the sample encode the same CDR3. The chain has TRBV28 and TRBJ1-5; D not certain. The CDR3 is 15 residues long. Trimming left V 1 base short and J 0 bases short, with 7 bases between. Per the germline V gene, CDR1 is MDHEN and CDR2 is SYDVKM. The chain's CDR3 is CASSLYSGSNQPQHF. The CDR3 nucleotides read TGTGCCAGCAGTTTATACAGCGGTAGCAATCAGCCCCAGCATTTT.

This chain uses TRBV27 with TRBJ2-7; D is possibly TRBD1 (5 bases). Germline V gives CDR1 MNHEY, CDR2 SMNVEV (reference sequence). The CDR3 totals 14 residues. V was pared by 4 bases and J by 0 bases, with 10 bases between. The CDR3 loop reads CASSSRQFSYEQYF. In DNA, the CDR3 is TGTGCCAGCAGTTCCCGACAGTTCTCCTACGAGCAGTACTTC.

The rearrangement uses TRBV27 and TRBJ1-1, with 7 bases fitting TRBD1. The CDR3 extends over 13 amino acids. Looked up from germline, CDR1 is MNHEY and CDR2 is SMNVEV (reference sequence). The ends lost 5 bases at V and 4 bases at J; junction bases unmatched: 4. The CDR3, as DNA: TGTGCCAGCAGTCCCAGGGGGATCACTGAAGCTTTCTTT. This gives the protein CASSPRGITEAFF.

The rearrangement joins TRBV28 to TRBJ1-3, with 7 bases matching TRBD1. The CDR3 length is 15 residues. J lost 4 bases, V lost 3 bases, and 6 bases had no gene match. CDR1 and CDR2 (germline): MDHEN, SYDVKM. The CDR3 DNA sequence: TGTGCCAGCAGTTTGAGAGGGGGCGCCGGAAACACCATATATTTT. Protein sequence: CASSLRGGAGNTIYF.

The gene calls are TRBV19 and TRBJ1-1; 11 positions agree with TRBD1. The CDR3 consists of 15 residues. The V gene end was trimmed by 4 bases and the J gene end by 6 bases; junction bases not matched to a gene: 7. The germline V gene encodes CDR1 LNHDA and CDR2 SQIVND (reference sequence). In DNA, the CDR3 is TGTGCCAGTAGTACTCCAAGGACAGGGGGCGCTGAAGCTTTCTTT. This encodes CASSTPRTGGAEAFF.

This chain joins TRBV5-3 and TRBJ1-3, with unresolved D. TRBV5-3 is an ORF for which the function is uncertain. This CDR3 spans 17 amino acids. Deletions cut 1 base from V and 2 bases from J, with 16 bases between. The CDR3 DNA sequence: TGTGCCAGAAGCTTGTGGGCAGGTCTGCCCACTGGAAACACCATATATTTT. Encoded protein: CARSLWAGLPTGNTIYF.

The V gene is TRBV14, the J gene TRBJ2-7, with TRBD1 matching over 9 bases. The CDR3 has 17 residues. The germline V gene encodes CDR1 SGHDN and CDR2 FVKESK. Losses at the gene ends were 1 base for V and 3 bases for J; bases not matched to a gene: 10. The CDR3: CASSQGMPGQGGYEQYF. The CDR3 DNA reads TGTGCCAGCAGCCAAGGTATGCCGGGACAGGGTGGCTACGAGCAGTACTTC. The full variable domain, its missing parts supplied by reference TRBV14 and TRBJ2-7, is EAGVTQFPSHSVIEKGQTVTLRCDPISGHDNLYWYRRVMGKEIKFLLHFVKESKQDESGMPNNRFLAERTGGTYSTLKVQPAELEDSGVYFCASSQGMPGQGGYEQYFGPGTRLTVT.

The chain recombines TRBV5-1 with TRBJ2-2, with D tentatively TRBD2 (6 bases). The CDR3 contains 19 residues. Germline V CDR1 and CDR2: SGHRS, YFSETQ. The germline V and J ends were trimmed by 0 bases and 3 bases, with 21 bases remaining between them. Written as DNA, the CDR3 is TGCGCCAGCAGCTTGGCCGAAGTACGCCGGAGGGTGCACACCGGGGAGCTGTTTTTT. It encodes CASSLAEVRRRVHTGELFF.

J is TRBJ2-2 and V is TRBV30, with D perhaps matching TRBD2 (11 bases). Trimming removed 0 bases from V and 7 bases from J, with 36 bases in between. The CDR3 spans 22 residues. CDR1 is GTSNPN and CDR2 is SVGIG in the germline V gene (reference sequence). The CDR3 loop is CAWSVRRGTGVIPSGRIGELFF. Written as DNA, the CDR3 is TGTGCCTGGAGTGTCAGGCGAGGGACAGGGGTAATCCCTAGCGGGAGGATCGGGGAGCTGTTTTTT.

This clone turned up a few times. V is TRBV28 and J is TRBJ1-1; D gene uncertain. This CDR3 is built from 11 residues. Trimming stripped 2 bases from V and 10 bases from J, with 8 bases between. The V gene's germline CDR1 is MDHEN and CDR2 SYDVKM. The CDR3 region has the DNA TGTGCCAGCAGTTTAGGCAGATCAGCTTTCTTT. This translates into CASSLGRSAFF. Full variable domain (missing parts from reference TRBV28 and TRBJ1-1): DVKVTQSSRYLVKRTGEKVFLECVQDMDHENMFWYRQDPGLGLRLIYFSYDVKMKEKGDIPEGYSVSREKKERFSLILESASTNQTSMYLCASSLGRSAFFGQGTRLTVV.

The DNA for the CDR3 is TGCGCCAGCAGCTTGGGGAGGCCGAACAAACTGTTTTTT. Residues: CASSLGRPNKLFF. The genes are TRBV5-1 and TRBJ1-4; D remains unclear. Germline CDR1 SGHRS, CDR2 YFSETQ. Between the trimmed V and J ends, which lost 0 bases and 11 bases, there was a span of 11 bases. The CDR3 is made up of 13 amino acids.

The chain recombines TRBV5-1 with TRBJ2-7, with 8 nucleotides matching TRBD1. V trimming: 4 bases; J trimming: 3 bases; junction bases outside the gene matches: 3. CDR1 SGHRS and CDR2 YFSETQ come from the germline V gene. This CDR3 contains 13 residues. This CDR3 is CASSADRGYEQYF. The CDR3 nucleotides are TGCGCCAGCAGCGCAGACAGGGGCTACGAGCAGTACTTC.

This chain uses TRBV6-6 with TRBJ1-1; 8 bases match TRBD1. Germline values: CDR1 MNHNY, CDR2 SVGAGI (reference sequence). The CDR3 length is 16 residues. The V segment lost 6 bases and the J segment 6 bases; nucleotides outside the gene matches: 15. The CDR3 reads CASRPIGQGGGAEAFF. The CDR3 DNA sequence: TGTGCCAGCAGACCCATCGGACAGGGAGGAGGCGCTGAAGCTTTCTTT.

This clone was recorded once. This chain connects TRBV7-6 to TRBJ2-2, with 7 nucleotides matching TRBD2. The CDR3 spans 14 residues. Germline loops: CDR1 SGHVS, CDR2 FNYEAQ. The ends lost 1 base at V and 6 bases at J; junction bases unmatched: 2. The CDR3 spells CASSLGGGAGELFF. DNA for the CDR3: TGTGCCAGCAGCTTAGGGGGAGGGGCCGGGGAGCTGTTTTTT.

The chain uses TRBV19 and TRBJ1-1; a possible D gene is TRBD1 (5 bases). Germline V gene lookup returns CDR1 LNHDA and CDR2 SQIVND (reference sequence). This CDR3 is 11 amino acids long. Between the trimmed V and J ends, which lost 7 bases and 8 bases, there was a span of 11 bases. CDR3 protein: CASTLDSEAFF. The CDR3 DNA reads TGTGCCAGTACCCTTGACAGCGAAGCTTTCTTT.

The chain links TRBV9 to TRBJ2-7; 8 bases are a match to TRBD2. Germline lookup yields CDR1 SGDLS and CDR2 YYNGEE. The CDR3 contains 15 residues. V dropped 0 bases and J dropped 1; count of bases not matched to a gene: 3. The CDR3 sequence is CASSVGLAKSYEQYF. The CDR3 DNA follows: TGTGCCAGCAGCGTAGGACTAGCGAAATCCTACGAGCAGTACTTC.